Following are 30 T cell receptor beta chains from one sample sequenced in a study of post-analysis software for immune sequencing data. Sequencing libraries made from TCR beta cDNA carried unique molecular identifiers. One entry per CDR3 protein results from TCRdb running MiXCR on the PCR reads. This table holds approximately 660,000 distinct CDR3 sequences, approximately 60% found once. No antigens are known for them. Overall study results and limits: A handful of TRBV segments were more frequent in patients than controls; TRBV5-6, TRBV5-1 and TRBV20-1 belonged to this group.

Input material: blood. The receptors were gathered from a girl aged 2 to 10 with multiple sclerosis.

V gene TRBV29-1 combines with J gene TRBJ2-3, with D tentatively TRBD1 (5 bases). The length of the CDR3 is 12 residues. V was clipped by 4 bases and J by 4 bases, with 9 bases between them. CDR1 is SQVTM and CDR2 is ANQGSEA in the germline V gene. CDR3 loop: CSVARVADTQYF. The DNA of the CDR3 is TGCAGCGTTGCCAGGGTCGCAGATACGCAGTATTTT.

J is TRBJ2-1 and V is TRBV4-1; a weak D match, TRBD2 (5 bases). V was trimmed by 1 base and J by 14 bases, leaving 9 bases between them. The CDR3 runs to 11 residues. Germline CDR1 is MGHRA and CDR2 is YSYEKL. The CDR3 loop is CASSQVGRKFF. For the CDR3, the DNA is TGCGCCAGCAGCCAAGTTGGGAGAAAGTTCTTC.

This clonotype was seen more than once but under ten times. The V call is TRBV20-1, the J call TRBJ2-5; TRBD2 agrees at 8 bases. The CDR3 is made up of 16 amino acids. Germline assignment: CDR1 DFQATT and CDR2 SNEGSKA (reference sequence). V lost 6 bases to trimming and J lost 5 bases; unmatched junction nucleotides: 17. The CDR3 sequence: CSAPPGGQGRLETQYF. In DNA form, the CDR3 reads TGCAGTGCCCCCCCGGGGGGGCAGGGACGTTTGGAGACCCAGTACTTC.

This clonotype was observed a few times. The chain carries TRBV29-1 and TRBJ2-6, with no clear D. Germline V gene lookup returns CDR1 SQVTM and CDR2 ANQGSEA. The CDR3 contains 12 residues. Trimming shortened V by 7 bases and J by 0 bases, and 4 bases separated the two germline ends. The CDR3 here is CSAASGANVLTF. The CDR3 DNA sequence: TGCAGCGCAGCCTCTGGGGCCAACGTCCTGACTTTC.

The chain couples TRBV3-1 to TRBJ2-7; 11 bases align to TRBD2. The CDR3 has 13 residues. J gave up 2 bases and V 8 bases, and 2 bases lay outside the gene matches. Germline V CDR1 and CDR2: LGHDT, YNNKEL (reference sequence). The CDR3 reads CASGTSGAYEQYF. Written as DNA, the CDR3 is TGTGCCAGCGGGACTAGCGGAGCCTACGAGCAGTACTTC.

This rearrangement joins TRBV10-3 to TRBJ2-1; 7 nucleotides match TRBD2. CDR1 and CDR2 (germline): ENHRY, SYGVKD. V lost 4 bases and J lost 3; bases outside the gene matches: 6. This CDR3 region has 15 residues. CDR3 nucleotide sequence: TGTGCCATCAGTGGGGAGGGGAGCCTCTACAATGAGCAGTTCTTC. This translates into CAISGEGSLYNEQFF.

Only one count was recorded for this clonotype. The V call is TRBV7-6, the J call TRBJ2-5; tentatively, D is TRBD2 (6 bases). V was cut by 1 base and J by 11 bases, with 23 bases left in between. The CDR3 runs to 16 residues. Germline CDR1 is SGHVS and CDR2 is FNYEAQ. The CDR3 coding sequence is TGTGCCAGCAGCTTAGGATTCCTGGGGGGTTACAATGAGCAGTACTTC. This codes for CASSLGFLGGYNEQYF.

CDR3 in DNA: TGTGCCAGCAGCCTTGGGAGATCTAACTATGGCTACACCTTC. Translated: CASSLGRSNYGYTF. The chain carries TRBV12-3 or TRBV12-4 and TRBJ1-2; D is ambiguous. The CDR3 covers 14 residues. The V end lost 6 bases, the J end lost 0 bases, and 11 bases lay between the germline ends.

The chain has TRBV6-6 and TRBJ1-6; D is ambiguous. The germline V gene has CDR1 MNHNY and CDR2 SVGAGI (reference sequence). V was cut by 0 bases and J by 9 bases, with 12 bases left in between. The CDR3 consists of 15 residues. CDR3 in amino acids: CASSYSEDVGSPLHF. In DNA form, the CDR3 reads TGTGCCAGCAGTTACTCGGAAGATGTAGGTTCACCCCTCCACTTT.

CDR3 region: CASSRASRDSPYGYTF. The CDR3 coding sequence is TGTGCCAGCAGCCGCGCGTCCCGGGACAGTCCCTATGGCTACACCTTC. V and J are TRBV12-3 or TRBV12-4 and TRBJ1-2; 7 positions agree with TRBD1. This CDR3 has 16 amino acids. With 6 bases clipped from V and 4 bases from J, the junction kept 14 bases outside the gene matches.

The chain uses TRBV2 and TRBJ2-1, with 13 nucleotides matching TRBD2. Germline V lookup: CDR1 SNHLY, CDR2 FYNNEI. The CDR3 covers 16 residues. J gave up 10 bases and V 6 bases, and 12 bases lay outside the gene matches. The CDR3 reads CASRATLAGGPREQFF. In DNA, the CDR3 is TGTGCCAGCAGAGCCACACTAGCGGGGGGGCCCCGGGAGCAGTTCTTC.

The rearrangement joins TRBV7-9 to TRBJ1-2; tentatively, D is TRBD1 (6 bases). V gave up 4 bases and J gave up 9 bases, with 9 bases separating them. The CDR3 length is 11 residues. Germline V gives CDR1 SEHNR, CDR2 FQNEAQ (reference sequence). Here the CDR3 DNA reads TGTGCCAGCAGCTGGGGGCACCGCTACACCTTC. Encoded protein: CASSWGHRYTF.

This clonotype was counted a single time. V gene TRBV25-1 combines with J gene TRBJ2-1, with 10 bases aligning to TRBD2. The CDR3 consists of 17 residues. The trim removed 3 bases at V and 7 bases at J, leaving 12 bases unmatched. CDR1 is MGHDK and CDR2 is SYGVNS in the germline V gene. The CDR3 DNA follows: TGTGCCAGCAGTGACTTCATCCTAGCGGGAGCGGAGAATGAGCAGTTCTTC. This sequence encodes CASSDFILAGAENEQFF.

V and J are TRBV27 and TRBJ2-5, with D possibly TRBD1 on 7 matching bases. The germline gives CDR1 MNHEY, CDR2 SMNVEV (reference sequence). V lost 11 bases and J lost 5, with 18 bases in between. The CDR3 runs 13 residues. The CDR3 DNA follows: TGTGCCCCCAAGGCAGGGGGGCGCGAGACCCAGTACTTC. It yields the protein CAPKAGGRETQYF.

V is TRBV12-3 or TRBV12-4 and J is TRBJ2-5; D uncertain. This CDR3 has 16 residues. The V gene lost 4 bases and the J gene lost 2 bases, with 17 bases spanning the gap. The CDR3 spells CASSSLLQKDQETQYF. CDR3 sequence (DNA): TGTGCCAGCAGTTCCTTACTGCAGAAAGATCAAGAGACCCAGTACTTC.

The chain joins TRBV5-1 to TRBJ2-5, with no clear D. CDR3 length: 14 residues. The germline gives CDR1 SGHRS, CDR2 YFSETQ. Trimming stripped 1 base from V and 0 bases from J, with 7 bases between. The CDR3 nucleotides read TGCGCCAGCAGCTTGTTGGGTTACCAAGAGACCCAGTACTTC. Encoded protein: CASSLLGYQETQYF. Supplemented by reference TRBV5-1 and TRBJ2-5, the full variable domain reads KAGVTQTPRYLIKTRGQQVTLSCSPISGHRSVSWYQQTPGQGLQFLFEYFSETQRNKGNFPGRFSGRQFSNSRSEMNVSTLELGDSALYLCASSLLGYQETQYFGPGTRLLVL.

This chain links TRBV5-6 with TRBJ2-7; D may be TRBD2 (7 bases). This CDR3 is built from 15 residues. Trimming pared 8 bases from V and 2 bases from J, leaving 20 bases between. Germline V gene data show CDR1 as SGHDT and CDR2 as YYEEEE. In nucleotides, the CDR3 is TGTGCCAGGAAGGAGGGTCGGGGGGCTACCTACGAGCAGTACTTC. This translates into CARKEGRGATYEQYF.

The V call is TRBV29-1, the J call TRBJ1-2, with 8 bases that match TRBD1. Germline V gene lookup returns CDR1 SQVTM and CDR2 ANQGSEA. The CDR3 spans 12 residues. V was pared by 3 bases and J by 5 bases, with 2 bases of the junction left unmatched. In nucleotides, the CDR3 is TGCAGCGTTGAGGACAGGGCGTATGGCTACACCTTC. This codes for CSVEDRAYGYTF. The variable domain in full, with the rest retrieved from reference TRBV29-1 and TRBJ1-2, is SAVISQKPSRDICQRGTSLTIQCQVDSQVTMMFWYRQQPGQSLTLIATANQGSEATYESGFVIDKFPISRPNLTFSTLTVSNMSPEDSSIYLCSVEDRAYGYTFGSGTRLTVV.

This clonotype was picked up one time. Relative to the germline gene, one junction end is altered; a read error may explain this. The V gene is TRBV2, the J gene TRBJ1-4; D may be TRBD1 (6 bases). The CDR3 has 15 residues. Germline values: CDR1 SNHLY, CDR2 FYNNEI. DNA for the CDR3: TGTGCCAGCAGCGAAGGGGGGAAGGCCAATGAAAAACTGTTTTTT. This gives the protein CASSEGGKANEKLFF.

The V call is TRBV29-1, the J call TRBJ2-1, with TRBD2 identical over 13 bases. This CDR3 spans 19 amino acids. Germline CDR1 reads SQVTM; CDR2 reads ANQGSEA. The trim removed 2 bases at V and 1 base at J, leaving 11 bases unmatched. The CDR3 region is CSVEIGLAGASRSYNEQFF. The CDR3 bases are TGCAGCGTTGAAATCGGACTAGCGGGAGCCTCGAGGTCCTACAATGAGCAGTTCTTC.

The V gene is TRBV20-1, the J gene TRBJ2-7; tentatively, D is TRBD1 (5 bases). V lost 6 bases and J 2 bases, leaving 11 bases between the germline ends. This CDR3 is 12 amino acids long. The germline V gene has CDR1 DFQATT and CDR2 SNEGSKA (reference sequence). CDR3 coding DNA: TGCAGTGCCCCGACAGCTACCTACGAGCAGTACTTC. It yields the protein CSAPTATYEQYF.

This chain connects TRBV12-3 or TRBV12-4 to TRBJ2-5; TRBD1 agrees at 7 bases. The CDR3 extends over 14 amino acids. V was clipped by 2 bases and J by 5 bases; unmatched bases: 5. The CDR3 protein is CASSLKQGWETQYF. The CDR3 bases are TGTGCCAGCAGTTTAAAACAGGGGTGGGAGACCCAGTACTTC.

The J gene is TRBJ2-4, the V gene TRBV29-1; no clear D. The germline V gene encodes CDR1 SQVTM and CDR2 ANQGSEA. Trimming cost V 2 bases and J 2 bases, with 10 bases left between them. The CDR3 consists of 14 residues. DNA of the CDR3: TGCAGCGTTGAATTTAGGGCCACCAAAAACATTCAGTACTTC. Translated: CSVEFRATKNIQYF.

The CDR3 DNA is TGCAGCGTTGAAGATCCATTCGCCGGGACTAGCGGGGGGGGAGACCTCAATGAGCAGTTCTTC. Protein sequence: CSVEDPFAGTSGGGDLNEQFF. The gene calls are TRBV29-1 and TRBJ2-1; TRBD2 matches at 16 bases. Trimming cost V 0 bases and J 6 bases; bases outside gene matches: 17. The CDR3 runs to 21 residues. Germline CDR1 and CDR2: SQVTM and ANQGSEA.

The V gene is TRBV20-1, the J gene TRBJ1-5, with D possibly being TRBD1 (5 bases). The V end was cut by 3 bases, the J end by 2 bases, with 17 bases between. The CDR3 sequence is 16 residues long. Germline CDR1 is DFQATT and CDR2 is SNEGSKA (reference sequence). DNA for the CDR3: TGCAGTGCTAGGAATTCCGGGACTCTCCGCAATCAGCCCCAGCATTTT. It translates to CSARNSGTLRNQPQHF.

The CDR3 sequence: CASSILGTGRSDTQYF. CDR3 nucleotide sequence: TGTGCCAGTAGTATACTTGGGACAGGGCGGTCAGATACGCAGTATTTT. This chain uses TRBV19 with TRBJ2-3; 9 bases line up with TRBD1. Germline trimming cut 2 bases from V and 4 bases from J; bases unmatched to any gene: 7. The germline CDR1 and CDR2 sequences are LNHDA and SQIVND (reference sequence). The CDR3 is 16 amino acids.

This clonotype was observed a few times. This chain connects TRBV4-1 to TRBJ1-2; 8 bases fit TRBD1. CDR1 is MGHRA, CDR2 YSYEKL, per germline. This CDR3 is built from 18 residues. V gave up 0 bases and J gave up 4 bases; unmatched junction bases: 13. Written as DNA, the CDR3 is TGCGCCAGCAGCCAAGAACATTCGGAGACAGGGGATTCCTATGGCTACACCTTC. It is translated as CASSQEHSETGDSYGYTF.

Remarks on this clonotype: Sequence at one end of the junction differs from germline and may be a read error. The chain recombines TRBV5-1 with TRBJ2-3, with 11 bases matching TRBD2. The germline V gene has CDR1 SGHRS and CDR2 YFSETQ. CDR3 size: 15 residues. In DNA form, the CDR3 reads TGCGCCAACAGCCCGGGACTAGCGGTCACAGATACGCAGTATTTT. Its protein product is CANSPGLAVTDTQYF.

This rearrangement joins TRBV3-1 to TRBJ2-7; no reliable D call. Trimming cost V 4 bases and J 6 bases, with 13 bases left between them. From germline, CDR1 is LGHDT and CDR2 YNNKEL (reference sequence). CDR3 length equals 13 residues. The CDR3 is CASSRLDNGEQYF. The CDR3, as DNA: TGTGCCAGCAGCCGTTTAGATAACGGCGAGCAGTACTTC.

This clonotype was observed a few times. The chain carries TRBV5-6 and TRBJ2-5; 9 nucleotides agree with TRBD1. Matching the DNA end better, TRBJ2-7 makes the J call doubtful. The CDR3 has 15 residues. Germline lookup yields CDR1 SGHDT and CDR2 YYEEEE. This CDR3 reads CASSPSGTGIYEQYF. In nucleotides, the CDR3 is TGTGCCAGCAGCCCCTCCGGGACAGGGATTTACGAGCAGTACTTC.